Below, 26 T cell receptor beta chains from the same sample are listed, as sequenced in a study of OX40 agonist ivuxolimab in advanced cancers. Assay: immunoSEQ multiplex PCR; the TCRdb copy retains only in-frame clones and omits some. The data hold under 100,000 clones, with about 84% observed a single time. The specimen comprised CD4+ or CD8+ T cells sorted from blood, sampled in a trial of the OX40 agonist ivuxolimab. The receptor source for this set is an adult with an advanced solid tumor such as melanoma, head and neck, liver or kidney cancer.

This clone was counted many times. This chain connects TRBV4-3 to TRBJ1-1; D uncertain. The CDR3 consists of 15 residues. Germline CDR1 and CDR2: LGHNA and YSLEER. V was pared by 0 bases and J by 1 base, with 9 bases between. The CDR3 loop is CASSQDMATNTEAFF. CDR3 sequence (DNA): TGCGCCAGCAGCCAAGATATGGCGACGAACACTGAAGCTTTCTTT.

V is TRBV6-1 and J is TRBJ1-2; TRBD1 agrees at 7 bases. The germline gives CDR1 MNHNS, CDR2 SASEGT. V lost 4 bases, J lost 1 base, and 9 bases stayed unmatched. The CDR3 is 16 residues long. CDR3 coding DNA: TGTGCCAGCAGTGGCGGGACAGCCCTGAGTAACTATGGCTACACCTTC. Translated: CASSGGTALSNYGYTF.

The chain uses TRBV10-3 and TRBJ2-1; D is uncertain. Trimming took 3 bases from V and 8 from J, leaving 11 bases between them. CDR1 ENHRY and CDR2 SYGVKD come from the germline V gene. This CDR3 is built from 13 residues. CDR3 sequence: CAISDGFGDEQFF. The CDR3 DNA follows: TGTGCCATCAGTGACGGCTTTGGGGATGAGCAGTTCTTC.

This chain uses TRBV7-2 with TRBJ2-2; D gene unclear. The CDR3 loop spans 14 amino acids. The germline V gene has CDR1 SGHTA and CDR2 FQGNSA. Trimming cost V 5 bases and J 6 bases, with 13 bases left between them. DNA for the CDR3: TGTGCCAGCAGCCAGGTCACAACCCCCGGGGAGCTGTTTTTT. It specifies CASSQVTTPGELFF.

This clone was observed a handful of times. The chain has TRBV11-1 and TRBJ1-1, with no clear D. With 7 bases removed from V and 4 bases from J, the gap between germline ends came to 13 bases. Germline V gene data show CDR1 as SGHAT and CDR2 as FQDESV (reference sequence). CDR3 length: 13 amino acids. CDR3 nucleotides: TGTGCCAGCACTAAAAAACTGGGCACTGAAGCTTTCTTT. Amino acids: CASTKKLGTEAFF.

The chain joins TRBV9 to TRBJ2-6; the D is unclear. This CDR3 is built from 14 residues. Per germline, CDR1 SGDLS and CDR2 YYNGEE. The V and J ends lost 4 bases and 0 bases respectively, with 5 bases between them. In DNA form, the CDR3 reads TGTGCCAGCAGCCCCCGCTCTGGGGCCAACGTCCTGACTTTC. It encodes CASSPRSGANVLTF.

The chain has TRBV19 and TRBJ1-5; tentatively, D is TRBD1 (6 bases). CDR3 length equals 12 residues. Germline CDR1 LNHDA, CDR2 SQIVND (reference sequence). V was trimmed by 11 bases and J by 0 bases, leaving 8 bases between them. The CDR3 DNA follows: TGTGCCGGCAGGGGTAGCAATCAGCCCCAGCATTTT. Translation: CAGRGSNQPQHF. The whole variable domain, filled in from reference TRBV19 and TRBJ1-5, reads DGGITQSPKYLFRKEGQNVTLSCEQNLNHDAMYWYRQDPGQGLRLIYYSQIVNDFQKGDIAEGYSVSREKKESFPLTVTSAQKNPTAFYLCAGRGSNQPQHFGDGTRLSIL.

The V call is TRBV11-1, the J call TRBJ2-7; D is unclear. In germline, CDR1 is SGHAT, CDR2 FQDESV (reference sequence). Trimming stripped 0 bases from V and 1 base from J, with 1 base between. There are 12 residues in the CDR3. The CDR3 bases are TGTGCCAGCAGCTTAGCGTCCTACGAGCAGTACTTC. The encoded protein is CASSLASYEQYF.

This clone was counted a few times. The V call is TRBV4-2, the J call TRBJ2-2; 14 bases align to TRBD2. The CDR3 is 18 amino acids. Germline CDR1 reads LGHNA; CDR2 reads YNFKEQ. The V gene end was trimmed by 3 bases and the J gene end by 6 bases; junction bases not matched to a gene: 9. CDR3 DNA sequence: TGTGCCAGCAGCCAGGGCACGGGACTAGCGGGAGACTCCGGGGAGCTGTTTTTT. This encodes CASSQGTGLAGDSGELFF.

The CDR3 DNA is TGTGCCAGCAGCCCCTCCTACAATGAGCAGTTCTTC. This gives the protein CASSPSYNEQFF. The rearrangement joins TRBV9 to TRBJ2-1; D not certain. Germline lookup yields CDR1 SGDLS and CDR2 YYNGEE. The CDR3 has 12 amino acids. V lost 4 bases and J 0 bases, leaving 2 bases between the germline ends.

This rearrangement joins TRBV11-2 to TRBJ1-2, with TRBD1 as a possible D gene (5 bases). V lost 1 base and J lost 0, with 15 bases in between. From germline, CDR1 is SGHAT and CDR2 FQNNGV. The CDR3 has 17 amino acids. The CDR3 nucleotides are TGTGCCAGCAGCTTAGGGTCCAGGGTTAGAGCTAACTATGGCTACACCTTC. Residues: CASSLGSRVRANYGYTF.

This clone was recorded once. The chain joins TRBV18 to TRBJ1-6; tentatively, D is TRBD1 (5 bases). CDR3 length: 15 amino acids. V lost 3 bases to trimming and J lost 5 bases, with 11 bases between them. Germline assignment: CDR1 KGHSH and CDR2 LQKENI. The CDR3 reads CASSPRDQNNSPLHF. The CDR3 coding sequence is TGTGCCAGCTCACCCCGGGACCAGAATAATTCACCCCTCCACTTT.

The CDR3 sequence is CASPSGTTGEQFF. The CDR3 DNA sequence: TGTGCCAGCCCTAGCGGGACTACGGGTGAGCAGTTCTTC. The gene calls are TRBV28 and TRBJ2-1, with 9 nucleotides matching TRBD2. V lost 8 bases to trimming and J lost 9 bases; unmatched junction nucleotides: 8. The CDR3 is made up of 13 amino acids. Germline loops: CDR1 MDHEN, CDR2 SYDVKM.

J is TRBJ2-1 and V is TRBV28; D may be TRBD2 (7 bases). The germline gives CDR1 MDHEN, CDR2 SYDVKM. The CDR3 sequence is 16 residues long. Between the trimmed V and J ends, which lost 7 bases and 5 bases, there was a span of 21 bases. CDR3 sequence: CASNVPGGLRNNEQFF. The CDR3 DNA reads TGTGCCAGCAATGTACCGGGGGGCCTCCGGAACAATGAGCAGTTCTTC. Full variable domain (outside the CDR3, taken from reference TRBV28 and TRBJ2-1): DVKVTQSSRYLVKRTGEKVFLECVQDMDHENMFWYRQDPGLGLRLIYFSYDVKMKEKGDIPEGYSVSREKKERFSLILESASTNQTSMYLCASNVPGGLRNNEQFFGPGTRLTVL.

This clone appeared once. CDR3 sequence reads: CASSSGSNYGYTF. The CDR3, as DNA: TGTGCCAGCAGTTCGGGTTCTAACTATGGCTACACCTTC. The chain joins TRBV28 to TRBJ1-2; D uncertain. Trimming cost V 4 bases and J 0 bases, with 6 bases left between them. Per germline, CDR1 MDHEN and CDR2 SYDVKM. CDR3 length: 13 amino acids.

V and J are TRBV29-1 and TRBJ2-1; 14 bases align to TRBD2. CDR3 length equals 15 residues. V shed 6 bases, J shed 6 bases, and the junction held 7 bases outside the gene matches. CDR1 is SQVTM and CDR2 is ANQGSEA in the germline V gene. This CDR3 reads CSVRTSGRRLNEQFF. The CDR3 DNA is TGCAGCGTCAGGACTAGCGGGAGGAGACTCAATGAGCAGTTCTTC.

Here the CDR3 DNA reads TGTGCCAGCAGCTTATTGGAGGGCCGGCAGTACTTC. Encoded protein: CASSLLEGRQYF. The chain employs TRBV7-2 and TRBJ2-7, with a weak D call TRBD2 (6 bases). V lost 2 bases, J lost 9 bases, and 11 bases lay in between. This CDR3 is 12 amino acids long. CDR1 and CDR2 from the germline V gene are SGHTA and FQGNSA.

This chain links TRBV6-1 with TRBJ2-7; the D gene is possibly TRBD2 (6 bases). The V end was cut by 2 bases, the J end by 5 bases, with 16 bases between. The CDR3 covers 15 residues. CDR1 and CDR2 from the germline V gene are MNHNS and SASEGT. CDR3 DNA: TGTGCCAGCAGTGAATGGAGCGCGGGACGTAACGAGCAGTACTTC. It is translated as CASSEWSAGRNEQYF.

V usage is TRBV2 and J usage is TRBJ1-6; TRBD1 matches at 7 bases. Germline V gene lookup returns CDR1 SNHLY and CDR2 FYNNEI. The CDR3 is 15 residues long. V was clipped by 6 bases and J by 0 bases; unmatched bases: 2. CDR3 bases: TGTGCCAGCAGCACAGGGGACTCCTATAATTCACCCCTCCACTTT. Translating gives CASSTGDSYNSPLHF. Looking up the rest from reference TRBV2 and TRBJ1-6 gives the full variable domain: EPEVTQTPSHQVTQMGQEVILRCVPISNHLYFYWYRQILGQKVEFLVSFYNNEISEKSEIFDDQFSVERPDGSNFTLKIRSTKLEDSAMYFCASSTGDSYNSPLHFGNGTRLTVT.

This chain links TRBV2 with TRBJ1-1; TRBD1 agrees at 11 bases. After removal of 6 bases from V and 10 bases from J, the junction contained 7 bases not matched to a gene. In germline, CDR1 is SNHLY, CDR2 FYNNEI. This CDR3 comprises 13 residues. The CDR3 here is CASSGTGGGVAFF. In DNA, the CDR3 is TGTGCCAGCAGCGGGACAGGGGGAGGCGTAGCTTTCTTT.

V and J are TRBV5-1 and TRBJ1-1; D perhaps matches TRBD1 (6 bases). Germline lookup yields CDR1 SGHRS and CDR2 YFSETQ. CDR3 size: 16 residues. V was cut by 0 bases and J by 0 bases, with 12 bases left in between. DNA of the CDR3: TGCGCCAGCAGCTTGGCCTGGGGACAACTGAACACTGAAGCTTTCTTT. Its translation: CASSLAWGQLNTEAFF.

This clone was seen a single time. This sample also contains other DNA sequences that code for the same CDR3. V gene TRBV28 combines with J gene TRBJ1-2, with a weak D call TRBD1 (5 bases). The CDR3 is 13 amino acids. The V gene's germline CDR1 is MDHEN and CDR2 SYDVKM. Trimming removed 6 bases from V and 8 bases from J, with 16 bases in between. The DNA of the CDR3 is TGTGCCAGCAGCCGGGACCGGGGACGGGGCTACACCTTC. Protein sequence: CASSRDRGRGYTF.

The CDR3 sequence: CSVGHVVTDTQYF. The CDR3 DNA is TGCAGCGTTGGACACGTCGTCACAGATACGCAGTATTTT. This rearrangement joins TRBV29-1 to TRBJ2-3; unclear D gene. Trimming stripped 4 bases from V and 2 bases from J, with 10 bases between. Germline CDR1 reads SQVTM; CDR2 reads ANQGSEA. This CDR3 comprises 13 residues.

Only one count was recorded for this clone. The chain is built from TRBV2 and TRBJ2-3; 7 nucleotides align to TRBD2. The CDR3 runs 16 residues. CDR1 SNHLY and CDR2 FYNNEI come from the germline V gene. After removal of 0 bases from V and 6 bases from J, the junction contained 9 bases not matched to a gene. The DNA for the CDR3 is TGTGCCAGCAGTGAAGCATCCAGCGGGAATACGGATACGCAGTATTTT. Encoded protein: CASSEASSGNTDTQYF.

The V and J genes are TRBV2 and TRBJ1-6; D is ambiguous. V was cut by 2 bases and J by 6 bases, with 8 bases left in between. Germline CDR1 SNHLY, CDR2 FYNNEI. The CDR3 is made up of 14 amino acids. The CDR3 region is CASSEYGINSPLHF. The DNA for the CDR3 is TGTGCCAGCAGTGAATACGGGATTAATTCACCCCTCCACTTT.

The chain couples TRBV30 to TRBJ1-3; D is unresolved. Trimming removed 2 bases from V and 2 bases from J, with 13 bases in between. This CDR3 is 15 amino acids long. Per the germline V gene, CDR1 is GTSNPN and CDR2 is SVGIG (reference sequence). The CDR3 bases are TGTGCCTGGAGTAAGGTTGGGTTTCCTGGAAACACCATATATTTT. Protein sequence: CAWSKVGFPGNTIYF.